The rows below give T cell receptor beta chains drawn from one sample of a study of T-cell memory formation after mild COVID-19. TCRdb redid the calling of the 5' RACE reads with MiXCR, one entry per CDR3 protein. The top ten hold around a fifth of the sample, which has 200,000 to 250,000 distinct CDR3 sequences, roughly 9.4% seen once. Input material: PBMCs or a T cell subset sorted from them (not recorded which). The source is a man between 18 and 29 years old who had mild COVID-19 (a few samples of this study predate the infection). Cell type and time point are not known. Both conserved end residues are part of each CDR3. A D gene is named only where the DNA matches it firmly. The size of a clone is reported for some rows only, either as once, few or many, or as a class for expanded clones.

>TRBV7-2|few|TRBJ2-5|-
TGTGCCAGCAGCTCAAACCCCGGGGCAGAGACCCAGTACTTC
CASSSNPGAETQYF
>TRBV7-3|few|TRBJ2-1|-
TGTGCCAGCAGCATTAATTCAAACTCCTACAATGAGCAGTTCTTC
CASSINSNSYNEQFF
>TRBV14|-|TRBJ1-1|TRBD1
TGTGCCAGCAGCCCGAGACAGGGAGGTAACACTGAAGCTTTCTTT
CASSPRQGGNTEAFF
>TRBV20-1|few|TRBJ1-3|-
TGCAGTGCTGCCCGGGTAGTTGGAAACACCATATATTTT
CSAARVVGNTIYF
>TRBV7-2|few|TRBJ2-1|-
TGTGCCAGCAGCCCGAGACGGGGAACCTACAATGAGCAGTTCTTC
CASSPRRGTYNEQFF
>TRBV25-1|few|TRBJ1-1|-
TGTGCCAGCAGTGAATATCAGGGCGGGGCTTTCTTT
CASSEYQGGAFF
>TRBV7-3|many|TRBJ2-1|-
TGTGCCAGCAGCTCGTCAGGGGTCCCCTACAATGAGCAGTTCTTC
CASSSSGVPYNEQFF
>TRBV20-1|few|TRBJ2-5|-
TGCAGTGCTAGAGAAGACAGGCCCCTCGGTTTCCAAGAGACCCAGTACTTC
CSAREDRPLGFQETQYF
>TRBV5-4|few|TRBJ1-5|TRBD1
TGTGCCAGCAGCTTAGGGGGGACAGGGGCGCAGCCCCAGCATTTT
CASSLGGTGAQPQHF
>TRBV20-1|many|TRBJ1-6|TRBD1
TGCAGTGCTAGGACAGGGGGCAGCGGGAATTCACCCCTCCACTTT
CSARTGGSGNSPLHF
>TRBV29-1|few|TRBJ1-1|-
TGCAACTGTACACTTTGGTGGGGAGCCACTGAAGCTTTCTTT
CNCTLWWGATEAFF
>TRBV6-5|-|TRBJ1-2|-
TGTGCCAGCGGACAACCCTATGGCTACACCTTC
CASGQPYGYTF
>TRBV20-1|few|TRBJ2-7|TRBD2
TGCAGTGCTGGCGGGGGGGGGCTCGGGCAGTACTTC
CSAGGGGLGQYF
>TRBV14|-|TRBJ2-3|-
TGTGCCAGCAGCCAGGAGGGGGGCATCTTCTATACGCAGTATTTT
CASSQEGGIFYTQYF
>TRBV24-1|few|TRBJ1-1|-
TGTGCCACCACCACAAGACAGGATGGCACTGAAGCTTTCTTT
CATTTRQDGTEAFF
>TRBV9|many|TRBJ2-1|TRBD2
TGTGCCAGCAGCGTAAGCGGGGGGTCTACCAGCTCCTACAATGAGCAGTTCTTC
CASSVSGGSTSSYNEQFF
>TRBV7-9|few|TRBJ2-7|-
TGTGCCAGCAGCTTGGCAGGAGAATCCTACGAGCAGTACTTC
CASSLAGESYEQYF
>TRBV12-5|few|TRBJ2-2|-
TGTGCTAGTGGTTTGGGGGCTGGAGGGGTGAACACCGGGGAGCTGTTTTTT
CASGLGAGGVNTGELFF
>TRBV28|-|TRBJ1-2|-
TGTGCCAGCATAGGGGACGGACGCTATGGCTACACCTTC
CASIGDGRYGYTF
>TRBV7-8|-|TRBJ2-2|TRBD1
TGTGCCAGCAGCTTAGCGACAGGGTCATACACCGGGGAGCTGTTTTTT
CASSLATGSYTGELFF
>TRBV7-9|few|TRBJ2-4|-
TGTGCCAGCAGCCCCACCTCCGGTAGTTCAGCCAAAAACATTCAGTACTTC
CASSPTSGSSAKNIQYF
>TRBV5-1|few|TRBJ2-2|-
TGCGCCAGCAGCTTGAGATCTTCTACCGGGGAGCTGTTTTTT
CASSLRSSTGELFF
>TRBV7-8|-|TRBJ2-7|TRBD1
TGTGCCAGCAGAAGACAGGGGACCTACGAGCAGTACTTC
CASRRQGTYEQYF
>TRBV7-2|-|TRBJ2-3|TRBD1
TGTGCCAGCAGCCGTGGACAGGGGGTTGTGGGCACAGATACGCAGTATTTT
CASSRGQGVVGTDTQYF
>TRBV2|-|TRBJ2-2|TRBD2
TGTGCCAGCAGGGGGGGACTAGCGGGGATCACCGGGGAGCTGTTTTTT
CASRGGLAGITGELFF
>TRBV12-5|few|TRBJ2-5|TRBD2
TGTGCTAGTGGTTTGGGACTCGCGGGGGAGCGGGGAGAGACCCAGTACTTC
CASGLGLAGERGETQYF
>TRBV4-2|few|TRBJ2-1|-
TGTGCCAGCAGCCAAGGTTCTGTGTCCCCCAATGAGCAGTTCTTC
CASSQGSVSPNEQFF